The 32 T cell receptor beta chains given below trace back to one sample, sequenced in a study of OX40 agonist ivuxolimab in advanced cancers. The method was immunoSEQ multiplex PCR; TCRdb's version includes in-frame clones alone and lacks a portion of them. The repertoire consists of about 36,000 clones, with approximately 79% occurring once and the leading ten covering over 8.5%. Sequenced material: CD4+ or CD8+ T cells sorted from blood, taken in a trial of the OX40 agonist ivuxolimab. The receptors come from an adult with an advanced solid tumor such as melanoma, head and neck, liver or kidney cancer.

The chain links TRBV5-6 to TRBJ2-3; D gene unclear. CDR3 size: 13 residues. V was shortened by 3 bases and J by 4 bases, with 9 bases between the two germline ends. Germline values: CDR1 SGHDT, CDR2 YYEEEE. CDR3 in amino acids: CASSSRSADTQYF. In nucleotides, the CDR3 is TGTGCCAGCAGCTCTAGGAGCGCAGATACGCAGTATTTT.

Of note for this clone: Other DNA sequences from this sample encode an identical CDR3 as well. This sequence joins TRBV27 and TRBJ1-1; no firm D call. The CDR3 runs to 16 residues. V was pared by 7 bases and J by 4 bases, with 22 bases between. Germline values: CDR1 MNHEY, CDR2 SMNVEV (reference sequence). CDR3 loop: CASTSGEQLLGTEAFF. For the CDR3, the DNA is TGTGCCAGCACTTCCGGGGAGCAGTTATTAGGCACTGAAGCTTTCTTT.

The J gene is TRBJ1-1, the V gene TRBV10-3; no clear D. Looked up from germline, CDR1 is ENHRY and CDR2 is SYGVKD. V shed 5 bases and J shed 2 bases, with 18 bases lying between them. This CDR3 has 16 residues. CDR3 sequence: CAISKPAGKGNTEAFF. The DNA of the CDR3 is TGTGCCATCAGTAAACCCGCCGGGAAGGGTAACACTGAAGCTTTCTTT.

The chain combines TRBV20-1 with TRBJ2-5; D not resolved. The tail of the sequence fits TRBJ2-7 better, so the J call may be wrong. CDR1 is DFQATT and CDR2 is SNEGSKA in the germline V gene (reference sequence). The CDR3 sequence is 11 residues long. CDR3 amino acids: CSATDPYEQYF. The CDR3 region has the DNA TGCAGTGCTACTGACCCCTACGAGCAGTACTTC.

The CDR3 bases are TGTGCCAGTAGTAATTGGCTGACAGGGAGGGACACTGAAGCTTTCTTT. As protein: CASSNWLTGRDTEAFF. The V call is TRBV19, the J call TRBJ1-1; 7 positions match TRBD1. Germline V gene data show CDR1 as LNHDA and CDR2 as SQIVND (reference sequence). V lost 4 bases to trimming and J lost 3 bases; unmatched junction nucleotides: 11. CDR3 length equals 16 residues.

This clone was detected a few times. The V gene is TRBV7-6, the J gene TRBJ2-7; weak D call: TRBD1 (5 bases). In germline, CDR1 is SGHVS, CDR2 FNYEAQ. The CDR3 is 12 residues long. Trimming cost V 5 bases and J 7 bases, with 12 bases left between them. CDR3 sequence: CASSVTAREQYF. The CDR3 DNA is TGTGCCAGCAGCGTGACAGCGAGGGAGCAGTACTTC.

V gene TRBV5-5 combines with J gene TRBJ1-5; a weak D match, TRBD1 (5 bases). Germline V gene data show CDR1 as SGHKS and CDR2 as YYEKEE (reference sequence). V dropped 4 bases and J dropped 3 bases, with 14 bases sitting between them. The CDR3 is made up of 15 amino acids. The CDR3 region is CASSPHGDSNQPQHF. The CDR3 bases are TGTGCCAGCAGCCCCCACGGGGACTCCAATCAGCCCCAGCATTTT.

The chain employs TRBV23-1 and TRBJ1-2, with 11 bases that match TRBD1. TRBV23-1 counts as an open reading frame of uncertain function. V dropped 0 bases and J dropped 13; count of bases not matched to a gene: 4. CDR3 length equals 13 residues. CDR3 amino acids: CASSQSGQGASTF. CDR3 bases: TGCGCCAGCAGTCAATCAGGACAGGGGGCTTCCACCTTC.

The chain uses TRBV7-8 and TRBJ2-4; no firm D call. This CDR3 spans 15 amino acids. Trimming removed 1 base from V and 5 bases from J, with 12 bases in between. CDR1 and CDR2 (germline): SGHVS, FQNEAQ. CDR3 residues: CASSLVSRWENIQYF. DNA for the CDR3: TGTGCCAGCAGCTTAGTAAGTCGATGGGAAAACATTCAGTACTTC.

V usage is TRBV6-1 and J usage is TRBJ1-1; D may be TRBD1 (5 bases). This CDR3 is built from 15 residues. Trimming took off 1 base at V and 3 bases at J, with 12 bases between the two ends. CDR1 is MNHNS, CDR2 SASEGT, per germline. CDR3 nucleotides: TGTGCCAGCAGTGAAGTGGGGGGAGGGCACACTGAAGCTTTCTTT. It translates to CASSEVGGGHTEAFF.

This clone was found once. The genes are TRBV5-1 and TRBJ1-3, with a weak D call TRBD1 (5 bases). V was trimmed by 2 bases and J by 1 base, leaving 10 bases between them. Germline assignment: CDR1 SGHRS and CDR2 YFSETQ. The CDR3 is 15 amino acids. CDR3 residues: CASSLWDGSGNTIYF. In DNA, the CDR3 is TGCGCCAGCAGCTTATGGGACGGGTCTGGAAACACCATATATTTT.

V usage is TRBV30 and J usage is TRBJ2-1; D is ambiguous. The germline V gene has CDR1 GTSNPN and CDR2 SVGIG (reference sequence). Trimming took 0 bases from V and 7 from J, leaving 10 bases between them. The CDR3 covers 13 residues. CDR3 region: CAWSVQGPNEQFF. The CDR3 DNA reads TGTGCCTGGAGTGTACAAGGGCCTAATGAGCAGTTCTTC.

This clone occurred a few times. V is TRBV10-1 and J is TRBJ1-1; 7 nucleotides line up with TRBD1. Germline values: CDR1 WNHNN, CDR2 SYGVQD (reference sequence). V lost 0 bases and J lost 2; bases outside the gene matches: 9. The CDR3 has 17 residues. In nucleotides, the CDR3 is TGCGCCAGCAGTGAGTCACGACAGGGCCTTGGAAACACTGAAGCTTTCTTT. This codes for CASSESRQGLGNTEAFF.

The DNA of the CDR3 is TGTGCCAGTAGTATAGGGTGGCGGGAAATCTATGGCTACACCTTC. It specifies CASSIGWREIYGYTF. This rearrangement joins TRBV19 to TRBJ1-2; D unresolved. This CDR3 is 15 amino acids long. The germline V and J ends were trimmed by 1 base and 4 bases, with 13 bases remaining between them. From germline, CDR1 is LNHDA and CDR2 SQIVND (reference sequence).

The rearrangement joins TRBV5-6 to TRBJ1-2; no definite D call. Germline values: CDR1 SGHDT, CDR2 YYEEEE. CDR3 size: 11 residues. The V and J ends lost 0 bases and 7 bases respectively, with 4 bases between them. The CDR3 protein is CASSLGGGYTF. The CDR3 nucleotides are TGTGCCAGCAGCTTGGGAGGTGGCTACACCTTC.

The chain couples TRBV11-2 to TRBJ1-2, with D possibly being TRBD1 (6 bases). CDR1 and CDR2 from the germline V gene are SGHAT and FQNNGV. The V end was cut by 0 bases, the J end by 3 bases, with 8 bases between. The CDR3 is 14 amino acids. The CDR3 loop is CASSLEAGDYGYTF. Here the CDR3 DNA reads TGTGCCAGCAGCTTAGAGGCAGGGGACTATGGCTACACCTTC.

The gene calls are TRBV7-9 and TRBJ1-2; D gene unclear. Per germline, CDR1 SEHNR and CDR2 FQNEAQ (reference sequence). The CDR3 has 14 amino acids. Deletions cut 2 bases from V and 3 bases from J, with 10 bases between. CDR3 loop: CASSLTGFDYGYTF. Written as DNA, the CDR3 is TGTGCCAGCAGCTTAACTGGCTTTGACTATGGCTACACCTTC.

The chain carries TRBV5-1 and TRBJ1-1; TRBD1 agrees at 8 bases. Germline CDR1 is SGHRS and CDR2 is YFSETQ. The CDR3 is 13 residues long. Losses at the gene ends were 7 bases for V and 3 bases for J; bases not matched to a gene: 5. The CDR3 DNA reads TGCGCCAGCTACGGACAGGGCTACACTGAAGCTTTCTTT. Translation: CASYGQGYTEAFF.

This clone was counted once. The CDR3 sequence: CASSLLQGAGTEAFF. CDR3 nucleotide sequence: TGTGCCAGCAGTCTCCTTCAGGGGGCTGGGACTGAAGCTTTCTTT. V and J are TRBV27 and TRBJ1-1; 8 bases map to TRBD1. Losses at the gene ends were 5 bases for V and 5 bases for J; bases not matched to a gene: 10. CDR3 length: 15 amino acids. CDR1 is MNHEY, CDR2 SMNVEV, per germline (reference sequence).

This chain connects TRBV6-5 to TRBJ2-1, with TRBD2 identical over 10 bases. Looked up from germline, CDR1 is MNHEY and CDR2 is SVGAGI. This CDR3 is built from 16 residues. Trimming at V came to 0 bases and at J to 4 bases, leaving 3 bases not matched to a gene. CDR3: CASSYSAGGVYNEQFF. Here the CDR3 DNA reads TGTGCCAGCAGTTACTCAGCGGGGGGGGTTTACAATGAGCAGTTCTTC.

J is TRBJ2-7 and V is TRBV28, with 9 bases aligning to TRBD1. Germline assignment: CDR1 MDHEN and CDR2 SYDVKM. The V gene end was trimmed by 5 bases and the J gene end by 0 bases; junction bases not matched to a gene: 26. The CDR3 extends over 22 amino acids. The CDR3 sequence is CASSPIRGRDRASHFISYEQYF. CDR3 sequence (DNA): TGTGCCAGCAGTCCTATCCGGGGACGGGACAGGGCCTCCCACTTCATCTCCTACGAGCAGTACTTC.

The chain joins TRBV9 to TRBJ1-1; possibly TRBD1 for D (5 bases). The CDR3 consists of 13 residues. Deletions cut 6 bases from V and 1 base from J, with 10 bases between. Germline CDR1 SGDLS, CDR2 YYNGEE. CDR3 in amino acids: CASKGRGNTEAFF. CDR3 DNA sequence: TGTGCCAGCAAAGGTAGGGGGAACACTGAAGCTTTCTTT. The variable domain in full, completed from reference TRBV9 and TRBJ1-1, reads DSGVTQTPKHLITATGQRVTLRCSPRSGDLSVYWYQQSLDQGLQFLIQYYNGEERAKGNILERFSAQQFPDLHSELNLSSLELGDSALYFCASKGRGNTEAFFGQGTRLTVV.

The CDR3 here is CASSPRGFTDTQYF. For the CDR3, the DNA is TGTGCCAGCAGCCCTCGAGGCTTCACAGATACGCAGTATTTT. The genes are TRBV9 and TRBJ2-3; unclear D gene. Trimming removed 4 bases from V and 2 bases from J, with 11 bases in between. CDR3 length: 14 residues. Germline loops: CDR1 SGDLS, CDR2 YYNGEE.

The chain employs TRBV4-1 and TRBJ2-1, with a tentative D call TRBD1 (6 bases). The germline CDR1 and CDR2 sequences are MGHRA and YSYEKL. V dropped 3 bases and J dropped 4 bases, with 19 bases sitting between them. The length of the CDR3 is 17 residues. As DNA, the CDR3 is TGCGCCAGCAGCCAGACCACAGGGAGCGGATTTTACAATGAGCAGTTCTTC. Translated: CASSQTTGSGFYNEQFF.

This chain uses TRBV10-1 with TRBJ2-3; TRBD2 is a possible D gene (6 bases). The CDR3 loop spans 14 amino acids. The V gene lost 5 bases and the J gene lost 2 bases, with 11 bases spanning the gap. CDR1 is WNHNN and CDR2 is SYGVQD in the germline V gene (reference sequence). This chain's CDR3 is CASSSRDLTDTQYF. Here the CDR3 DNA reads TGCGCCAGCAGTTCGCGGGATCTCACAGATACGCAGTATTTT.

V and J are TRBV30 and TRBJ1-1; D ambiguous. Germline CDR1 is GTSNPN and CDR2 is SVGIG (reference sequence). V was shortened by 1 base and J by 0 bases, with 12 bases between the two germline ends. The CDR3 is made up of 15 amino acids. The CDR3 here is CAWSAAGVMNTEAFF. The CDR3 bases are TGTGCCTGGAGTGCCGCTGGTGTCATGAACACTGAAGCTTTCTTT.

The V gene is TRBV6-5, the J gene TRBJ2-1; D unresolved. Trimming removed 4 bases at V and 10 bases at J, with 8 bases between. CDR3 length equals 11 residues. Germline loops: CDR1 MNHEY, CDR2 SVGAGI. CDR3: CASSFLVEQFF. In nucleotides, the CDR3 is TGTGCCAGCAGTTTCTTAGTAGAGCAGTTCTTC.

This clone has more than one count but fewer than ten. The J gene is TRBJ1-1, the V gene TRBV5-4, with D tentatively TRBD1 (5 bases). Trimming cost V 3 bases and J 3 bases, with 15 bases left between them. CDR1 and CDR2 (germline): SGHNT, YYREEE (reference sequence). This CDR3 contains 15 residues. CDR3 loop: CASSSGGDLYTEAFF. In nucleotides, the CDR3 is TGTGCCAGCAGCTCCGGGGGGGACCTATACACTGAAGCTTTCTTT. Supplemented by reference TRBV5-4 and TRBJ1-1, the full variable domain reads ETGVTQSPTHLIKTRGQQVTLRCSSQSGHNTVSWYQQALGQGPQFIFQYYREEENGRGNFPPRFSGLQFPNYSSELNVNALELDDSALYLCASSSGGDLYTEAFFGQGTRLTVV.

This clone was counted a few times. The CDR3 sequence: CASSKNRGTEAFF. As DNA, the CDR3 is TGTGCCAGCAGCAAAAATAGGGGGACTGAAGCTTTCTTT. The genes are TRBV11-2 and TRBJ1-1; tentatively, D is TRBD1 (6 bases). CDR3 length: 13 amino acids. V was clipped by 5 bases and J by 5 bases, with 12 bases between them. Germline V gene lookup returns CDR1 SGHAT and CDR2 FQNNGV. Full variable domain (outside the CDR3, taken from reference TRBV11-2 and TRBJ1-1): EAGVAQSPRYKIIEKRQSVAFWCNPISGHATLYWYQQILGQGPKLLIQFQNNGVVDDSQLPKDRFSAERLKGVDSTLKIQPAKLEDSAVYLCASSKNRGTEAFFGQGTRLTVV.

In its sample, this clone was seen once. This rearrangement joins TRBV6-5 to TRBJ2-1, with 7 bases that match TRBD1. The CDR3 loop spans 14 amino acids. CDR1 and CDR2 (germline): MNHEY, SVGAGI. The junction had 5 bases not matched to a gene; V was cut back by 1 base and J by 8 bases. CDR3 region: CASSYLQGSDEQFF. The CDR3, as DNA: TGTGCCAGCAGTTACTTACAGGGGTCGGATGAGCAGTTCTTC.

V is TRBV7-2 and J is TRBJ1-5; D is uncertain. Germline values: CDR1 SGHTA, CDR2 FQGNSA. This CDR3 comprises 12 residues. Deletions cut 2 bases from V and 4 bases from J, with 3 bases between. CDR3 bases: TGTGCCAGCAGCTTATTTAATCAGCCCCAGCATTTT. Translating gives CASSLFNQPQHF.

This clone came up once. The V and J genes are TRBV19 and TRBJ1-1, with TRBD1 matching 10 bases. This CDR3 region has 15 residues. With 4 bases clipped from V and 4 bases from J, the junction kept 6 bases outside the gene matches. Germline-derived CDR1 and CDR2 are LNHDA and SQIVND (reference sequence). The CDR3 nucleotides read TGTGCCAGTAGTACCGGGACAGGGGTGGGCACTGAAGCTTTCTTT. Its translation is CASSTGTGVGTEAFF.